This entry lists 7 T cell receptor beta chains sequenced from one sample in a study of blood T cell repertoires in COVID-19. Sequencing was performed with immunoSEQ multiplex PCR; in TCRdb, only in-frame clones are kept and a portion is missing. In the table there are 200,000 to 300,000 clones, about 86% of which are singletons. Specimen: peripheral blood. The receptors were gathered from a woman aged 25 to 45 who had recovered from COVID-19.

V gene TRBV7-2 combines with J gene TRBJ2-5; 16 positions agree with TRBD2. The CDR3 runs to 17 residues. Trimming removed 5 bases from V and 7 bases from J; junction bases left unmatched: 10. Germline values: CDR1 SGHTA, CDR2 FQGNSA. CDR3 DNA: TGTGCCAGCAGCCCAGATGGGACTAGCGGGGGGGTAGGGACCCAGTACTTC. This translates into CASSPDGTSGGVGTQYF.

The chain has TRBV27 and TRBJ2-3; 7 nucleotides line up with TRBD1. Germline trimming cut 4 bases from V and 8 bases from J; bases unmatched to any gene: 21. Germline lookup yields CDR1 MNHEY and CDR2 SMNVEV (reference sequence). CDR3 size: 18 residues. CDR3 region: CASSSPETGMRRVGTQYF. CDR3 sequence (DNA): TGTGCCAGCAGTTCCCCCGAGACAGGGATGCGGCGTGTAGGTACGCAGTATTTT.

The chain has TRBV9 and TRBJ2-2; 10 bases match TRBD2. Per the germline V gene, CDR1 is SGDLS and CDR2 is YYNGEE. The J segment lost 4 bases and the V segment lost 2 bases, leaving 8 bases of the junction unmatched. There are 17 residues in the CDR3. The CDR3 region is CASSVSASGGATGELFF. The CDR3 region has the DNA TGTGCCAGCAGCGTTTCCGCGAGCGGGGGGGCCACCGGGGAGCTGTTTTTT.

The V call is TRBV2, the J call TRBJ2-1; 7 bases match TRBD2. J lost 5 bases, V lost 8 bases, and 9 bases had no gene match. This CDR3 is 14 amino acids long. Germline loops: CDR1 SNHLY, CDR2 FYNNEI. CDR3: CASFLGLVHNEQFF. The CDR3 region has the DNA TGTGCCAGCTTCCTAGGACTAGTCCACAATGAGCAGTTCTTC.

The chain is built from TRBV7-6 and TRBJ1-3; D is ambiguous. Trimming pared 1 base from V and 0 bases from J, leaving 10 bases between. This CDR3 spans 16 amino acids. Looked up from germline, CDR1 is SGHVS and CDR2 is FNYEAQ. The CDR3 DNA follows: TGTGCCAGCAGCTTAGGGTCGGCGGACTCTGGAAACACCATATATTTT. Translating it yields CASSLGSADSGNTIYF.

The chain joins TRBV18 to TRBJ1-1, with TRBD1 as a possible D gene (5 bases). The CDR3 has 17 residues. Trimming shortened V by 1 base and J by 3 bases, and 18 bases separated the two germline ends. CDR1 KGHSH and CDR2 LQKENI come from the germline V gene. The CDR3 DNA is TGTGCCAGCTCACCACGCACTTCGGGGGGAAGGGACACTGAAGCTTTCTTT. Residues: CASSPRTSGGRDTEAFF.

V and J are TRBV7-2 and TRBJ2-5; a weak D match, TRBD2 (7 bases). The ends were cut back, 0 bases at V and 4 bases at J, with 12 bases in the middle. In germline, CDR1 is SGHTA, CDR2 FQGNSA. The CDR3 covers 15 residues. CDR3 residues: CASSLAQGGIETQYF. The CDR3 DNA follows: TGTGCCAGCAGCTTAGCACAGGGAGGGATAGAGACCCAGTACTTC.